The 19 T cell receptor beta chains reported below all come from one sample, sequenced in a study of technical replicates of blood from a few donors. Produced via immunoSEQ multiplex PCR; TCRdb's table is partial and in-frame only. Of around 93,000 clones listed, about 95% are singletons. Specimen: T cells isolated from PBMCs. The origin of the receptors is a human donor in good health.

The chain combines TRBV10-2 with TRBJ1-4; D perhaps matches TRBD1 (5 bases). Germline assignment: CDR1 WSHSY and CDR2 SAAADI. The CDR3 contains 13 residues. Deletions cut 3 bases from V and 8 bases from J, with 10 bases between. The chain's CDR3 is CASSDGATEKLFF. The CDR3, as DNA: TGCGCCAGCAGTGATGGGGCGACGGAAAAACTGTTTTTT.

The V call is TRBV28, the J call TRBJ2-1; maybe TRBD2 (5 bases). V was shortened by 2 bases and J by 5 bases, with 19 bases between the two germline ends. The CDR3 is 17 residues long. Germline lookup yields CDR1 MDHEN and CDR2 SYDVKM. The CDR3 loop is CASSLGLWESADNEQFF. The CDR3 coding sequence is TGTGCCAGCAGTTTAGGCTTGTGGGAGTCGGCTGACAATGAGCAGTTCTTC.

V usage is TRBV19 and J usage is TRBJ1-5, with 10 bases fitting TRBD1. V gave up 3 bases and J gave up 6 bases; unmatched junction bases: 5. Looked up from germline, CDR1 is LNHDA and CDR2 is SQIVND (reference sequence). This CDR3 has 15 residues. The CDR3 loop reads CASSISRTGGQPQHF. CDR3 nucleotide sequence: TGTGCCAGTAGTATTTCACGGACAGGGGGTCAGCCCCAGCATTTT.

This clone was seen only a few times. V and J are TRBV7-2 and TRBJ1-1; D uncertain. This CDR3 has 13 amino acids. V gave up 3 bases and J gave up 0 bases, with 5 bases separating them. Germline CDR1 and CDR2: SGHTA and FQGNSA. CDR3 sequence reads: CASSLHLNTEAFF. The CDR3 nucleotides read TGTGCCAGCAGCTTGCACTTGAACACTGAAGCTTTCTTT.

V gene TRBV5-1 combines with J gene TRBJ1-1; D remains ambiguous. This CDR3 is built from 16 residues. Trimming took off 0 bases at V and 7 bases at J, with 19 bases between the two ends. Germline CDR1 reads SGHRS; CDR2 reads YFSETQ. The CDR3 sequence: CASSLVLVDTLLEAFF. Written as DNA, the CDR3 is TGCGCCAGCAGCTTGGTACTCGTAGACACCCTACTTGAAGCTTTCTTT.

This chain joins TRBV19 and TRBJ1-4; perhaps TRBD1 as D (5 bases). The germline V gene has CDR1 LNHDA and CDR2 SQIVND (reference sequence). Trimming left V 7 bases short and J 3 bases short, with 9 bases between. The CDR3 is 13 amino acids. Written as DNA, the CDR3 is TGTGCCAGTACGGGGGATCCTAATGAAAAACTGTTTTTT. Residues: CASTGDPNEKLFF.

The chain is built from TRBV10-3 and TRBJ2-3; D remains unclear. Germline lookup yields CDR1 ENHRY and CDR2 SYGVKD. With 10 bases removed from V and 0 bases from J, the gap between germline ends came to 5 bases. This CDR3 is built from 11 residues. In DNA, the CDR3 is TGTGCCAGCGTAAGCACAGATACGCAGTATTTT. It is translated as CASVSTDTQYF.

This rearrangement joins TRBV6-5 to TRBJ1-1; 8 nucleotides align to TRBD1. Germline CDR1 is MNHEY and CDR2 is SVGAGI. This CDR3 comprises 13 residues. Trimming removed 6 bases from V and 7 bases from J; junction bases left unmatched: 7. CDR3 amino acids: CASSLGQGFEAFF. The CDR3 DNA follows: TGTGCCAGCAGCCTTGGACAGGGCTTTGAAGCTTTCTTT.

Worth noting for this clone: This sample includes further DNA sequences coding for the same CDR3. V and J are TRBV9 and TRBJ1-1, with a weak D call TRBD1 (5 bases). V was shortened by 0 bases and J by 1 base, with 10 bases between the two germline ends. The CDR3 consists of 15 residues. The germline CDR1 and CDR2 sequences are SGDLS and YYNGEE. The chain's CDR3 is CASSVALDRNTEAFF. As DNA, the CDR3 is TGTGCCAGCAGCGTAGCCCTCGACAGGAACACTGAAGCTTTCTTT. The full variable domain, in which reference TRBV9 and TRBJ1-1 provide the parts outside the CDR3, is DSGVTQTPKHLITATGQRVTLRCSPRSGDLSVYWYQQSLDQGLQFLIQYYNGEERAKGNILERFSAQQFPDLHSELNLSSLELGDSALYFCASSVALDRNTEAFFGQGTRLTVV.

This chain joins TRBV4-1 and TRBJ2-7; D is uncertain. Deletions cut 1 base from V and 5 bases from J, with 18 bases between. Germline V gene data show CDR1 as MGHRA and CDR2 as YSYEKL. The CDR3 loop spans 16 amino acids. CDR3 residues: CASSQGIAPSTNEQYF. The CDR3, as DNA: TGCGCCAGCAGCCAAGGTATAGCACCCTCTACTAACGAGCAGTACTTC.

This chain uses TRBV28 with TRBJ2-1; 11 nucleotides match TRBD2. V was pared by 5 bases and J by 0 bases, with 3 bases of the junction left unmatched. This CDR3 is built from 16 residues. The germline V gene has CDR1 MDHEN and CDR2 SYDVKM. CDR3 DNA: TGTGCCAGCAGTCGACTAGCGGGACACTCCTACAATGAGCAGTTCTTC. Amino acids: CASSRLAGHSYNEQFF.

The rearrangement joins TRBV4-2 to TRBJ2-5; TRBD1 aligns across 10 bases. The germline gives CDR1 LGHNA, CDR2 YNFKEQ. J gave up 2 bases and V 4 bases, and 4 bases lay outside the gene matches. This CDR3 contains 15 residues. CDR3 sequence reads: CASSRTGGAQETQYF. The CDR3 DNA follows: TGTGCCAGCAGCCGGACAGGGGGGGCACAAGAGACCCAGTACTTC.

This chain links TRBV6-5 with TRBJ1-1, with D unresolved. This CDR3 spans 13 amino acids. V lost 7 bases and J 5 bases, leaving 14 bases between the germline ends. Germline loops: CDR1 MNHEY, CDR2 SVGAGI. DNA of the CDR3: TGTGCCAGCACCTCCGCGGTCCTAACTGAAGCTTTCTTT. Translation: CASTSAVLTEAFF.

The V gene is TRBV27, the J gene TRBJ1-5; 7 bases map to TRBD1. Germline V gives CDR1 MNHEY, CDR2 SMNVEV (reference sequence). V was clipped by 4 bases and J by 7 bases; unmatched bases: 7. The CDR3 has 14 amino acids. The CDR3 here is CASSSLQGTQPQHF. CDR3 nucleotides: TGTGCCAGCAGTTCTCTACAGGGGACCCAGCCCCAGCATTTT.

This clone was seen a single time. This chain connects TRBV6-5 to TRBJ2-5; 9 bases fit TRBD1. CDR1 is MNHEY and CDR2 is SVGAGI in the germline V gene. With 6 bases clipped from V and 4 bases from J, the junction kept 3 bases outside the gene matches. This CDR3 has 13 amino acids. The CDR3 bases are TGTGCCAGCAGGAGGACAGGGGCAGAGACCCAGTACTTC. Translating gives CASRRTGAETQYF.

This rearrangement joins TRBV14 to TRBJ1-1; the match to TRBD1 covers 10 bases. This CDR3 has 15 residues. V was clipped by 1 base and J by 4 bases; unmatched bases: 3. Germline V lookup: CDR1 SGHDN, CDR2 FVKESK. The CDR3 sequence: CASSQVRDRGTEAFF. The CDR3 nucleotides are TGTGCCAGCAGCCAAGTCCGGGACAGGGGCACTGAAGCTTTCTTT.

The chain recombines TRBV5-4 with TRBJ2-1; 13 nucleotides align to TRBD2. This CDR3 spans 15 amino acids. J lost 6 bases, V lost 0 bases, and 0 bases had no gene match. The germline gives CDR1 SGHNT, CDR2 YYREEE (reference sequence). As DNA, the CDR3 is TGTGCCAGCAGCTTGGGGACTAGCGGGAGCAATGAGCAGTTCTTC. Protein product: CASSLGTSGSNEQFF.

The chain employs TRBV9 and TRBJ2-5, with a tentative D call TRBD2 (7 bases). The CDR3 is 16 amino acids. Trimming shortened V by 0 bases and J by 5 bases, and 17 bases separated the two germline ends. The germline V gene has CDR1 SGDLS and CDR2 YYNGEE. Here the CDR3 reads CASSVGTGGLQETQYF. CDR3 coding DNA: TGTGCCAGCAGCGTAGGTACGGGGGGCTTACAGGAGACCCAGTACTTC. Supplemented by reference TRBV9 and TRBJ2-5, the full variable domain reads DSGVTQTPKHLITATGQRVTLRCSPRSGDLSVYWYQQSLDQGLQFLIQYYNGEERAKGNILERFSAQQFPDLHSELNLSSLELGDSALYFCASSVGTGGLQETQYFGPGTRLLVL.

J is TRBJ1-2 and V is TRBV2; 8 nucleotides match TRBD1. After removal of 8 bases from V and 2 bases from J, the junction contained 7 bases not matched to a gene. Germline loops: CDR1 SNHLY, CDR2 FYNNEI. The CDR3 covers 14 residues. CDR3: CASGWGQANYGYTF. CDR3 bases: TGTGCCAGCGGGTGGGGACAGGCAAACTATGGCTACACCTTC.